This T cell receptor (beta chain) was retrieved from a study of blood T cells in healthy people across ages. This clonotype has more than one count but fewer than ten. The germline V gene encodes CDR1 DFQATT and CDR2 SNEGSKA (reference sequence). The CDR3 totals 17 residues. The V segment lost 1 base and the J segment 1 base; nucleotides outside the gene matches: 6. A J-beta primer mix and a sample-barcoded 5' primer were used in a second PCR of roughly 7 to 12 cycles. TCRdb called the 5' RACE reads again in MiXCR, with one record for every CDR3 protein. Here the sample spans about 1.6 million distinct CDR3 sequences, about 35% being singletons. Isolated per sample were at least 6.5 million PBMCs.

This TCR derives from a woman in her 30s in good health. The rearrangement joins TRBV20-1 to TRBJ2-1, with TRBD2 matching over 11 bases. Material: blood. The chain's CDR3 is CSARALLAGGSYNEQFF. The CDR3 nucleotides are TGCAGTGCTAGAGCCCTTCTAGCGGGAGGTTCCTACAATGAGCAGTTCTTC.